Listed below are T cell receptor beta chains from one sample, sequenced in a study of a mutant IDH1 vaccine in newly diagnosed glioma. These TCRs' antigens remain unknown. The method was immunoSEQ multiplex PCR; TCRdb's version includes in-frame clones alone and lacks a portion of them. The table records 40,000 to 55,000 clones, more than 60% of them present only once. Here the sequenced sample was PBMCs, taken from a glioma patient whose treatment included an IDH1 peptide vaccine. The receptor set was obtained from a man aged 35-49 years with glioma. The CDR3 runs from the conserved cysteine through the conserved F or W. The order of the fields is J gene, V gene, D gene, clone size, CDR3 protein, CDR3 DNA. D genes are given only for firm matches. Rows may omit the clone size; those that give it use once, few, many or a size class.

>TRBJ1-3|TRBV27|NA|NA
CASSTTGLGNTIYF
TGTGCCAGCAGTACCACAGGGCTTGGAAACACCATATATTTT
>TRBJ2-3|TRBV5-1|TRBD2|NA
CASSPGTRAADTQYF
TGCGCCAGCAGCCCCGGGACTAGGGCGGCAGATACGCAGTATTTT
>TRBJ1-1|TRBV5-1|NA|once
CASSLFPPSQGMAEAFF
TGCGCCAGCAGCTTGTTTCCCCCATCGCAGGGGATGGCTGAAGCTTTCTTT
>TRBJ2-1|TRBV29-1|TRBD1|NA
CSVARDRASEQFF
TGCAGCGTGGCTCGGGACAGGGCTTCCGAGCAGTTCTTC
>TRBJ1-2|TRBV6-5|NA|NA
CASSDLGGYTF
TGTGCCAGCAGTGACCTCGGAGGCTACACCTTC
>TRBJ2-2|TRBV19|NA|NA
CASRLVLANTGELFF
TGTGCCAGCAGACTAGTTCTTGCGAACACCGGGGAGCTGTTTTTT
>TRBJ2-1|TRBV6-1|NA|NA
CARGGARNNEQFF
TGTGCCAGGGGGGGGGCGCGGAACAATGAGCAGTTCTTC
>TRBJ2-5|TRBV5-4|NA|NA
CASSTKQVPGETQYF
TGTGCCAGCAGCACGAAACAGGTTCCGGGGGAGACCCAGTACTTC
>TRBJ2-2|TRBV4-1|TRBD1|NA
CASSGQGNTGELFF
TGCGCCAGCAGCGGACAGGGGAACACCGGGGAGCTGTTTTTT
>TRBJ1-5|TRBV27|NA|NA
CASSFAQYGQPQHF
TGTGCCAGCAGTTTCGCCCAGTACGGTCAGCCCCAGCATTTT
>TRBJ2-3|TRBV7-9|TRBD2|NA
CASKYGGGTDTQYF
TGTGCCAGCAAATACGGGGGGGGGACAGATACGCAGTATTTT
>TRBJ2-3|TRBV7-9|TRBD2|once
CASSSRGLAGFITDTQYF
TGTGCCAGCAGCTCTAGGGGACTAGCGGGATTTATCACAGATACGCAGTATTTT
>TRBJ2-5|TRBV20-1|NA|NA
CSASSGEYQYF
TGCAGTGCTAGTTCAGGGGAGTACCAGTACTTC
>TRBJ1-2|TRBV2|NA|NA
CASSPQGHGYTF
TGTGCCAGCAGCCCGCAGGGGCATGGCTACACCTTC
>TRBJ1-1|TRBV6-5|NA|NA
CASSYSILQNTEAFF
TGTGCCAGCAGTTACTCCATATTACAGAACACTGAAGCTTTCTTT
>TRBJ2-1|TRBV4-2|NA|NA
CASSQGDLNNEQFF
TGTGCCAGCAGCCAGGGAGACTTGAACAATGAGCAGTTCTTC
>TRBJ2-7|TRBV27|NA|NA
CASRRTFSYEQYF
TGTGCCAGCAGACGGACATTTTCCTACGAGCAGTACTTC
>TRBJ1-2|TRBV10-3|TRBD1|NA
CAISEPGQVVGGYTF
TGTGCCATCAGTGAACCGGGACAGGTCGTTGGAGGCTACACCTTC
>TRBJ1-4|TRBV7-8|NA|NA
CASSQKRVVTEKLFF
TGTGCCAGCAGCCAGAAGAGGGTAGTGACCGAAAAACTGTTTTTT
>TRBJ1-6|TRBV19|NA|NA
CASKRTDGTNSPLHF
TGTGCCAGTAAGAGAACGGACGGGACTAATTCACCCCTCCACTTT
>TRBJ2-7|TRBV12-2|NA|NA
CASREGAYEQYF
TGTGCAAGTCGAGAGGGGGCCTACGAGCAGTACTTC
>TRBJ1-5|TRBV7-9|TRBD1|few
CASSPGQDNQPQHF
TGTGCCAGCAGCCCAGGACAGGACAATCAGCCCCAGCATTTT
>TRBJ2-5|TRBV7-3|NA|NA
CASSLVPSQGTQYF
TGTGCCAGCAGCTTAGTCCCCAGCCAGGGGACCCAGTACTTC
>TRBJ1-5|TRBV30|NA|NA
CAWSVRGRGNQPQHF
TGTGCCTGGAGTGTTAGGGGACGAGGGAATCAGCCCCAGCATTTT
>TRBJ2-5|TRBV11-2|TRBD2|NA
CASSSPGRAQYF
TGTGCCAGCAGCTCCCCGGGGAGGGCCCAGTACTTC
>TRBJ2-5|TRBV2|NA|NA
CASHLRTLETQYF
TGTGCCAGCCACCTCCGGACTCTTGAGACCCAGTACTTC
>TRBJ1-4|TRBV15|TRBD1|once
CATSRVDRDEKLFF
TGTGCCACCAGCAGAGTAGACAGGGATGAAAAACTGTTTTTT
>TRBJ1-5|TRBV12-5|NA|NA
CASGFRLENQPQHF
TGTGCTAGTGGTTTCAGGTTGGAGAATCAGCCCCAGCATTTT
>TRBJ2-3|TRBV5-4|NA|once
CASSSDLLALTTDTQYF
TGTGCCAGCAGCTCCGACCTTCTAGCGCTAACCACAGATACGCAGTATTTT
>TRBJ2-7|TRBV28|NA|NA
CASTSVGGGHEQYF
TGTGCCAGCACATCTGTGGGGGGCGGGCACGAGCAGTACTTC
>TRBJ2-3|TRBV7-8|TRBD2|NA
CASSRSGGAFSDTQYF
TGTGCCAGCAGCCGTAGCGGGGGGGCTTTCTCAGATACGCAGTATTTT
>TRBJ2-1|TRBV11-2|TRBD2|NA
CASSSPGLAGASYNEQFF
TGTGCCAGCAGCTCCCCTGGACTAGCGGGGGCTAGTTACAATGAGCAGTTCTTC
>TRBJ1-2|TRBV18|NA|NA
CASSPGGSNYGYTF
TGTGCCAGCTCACCAGGGGGCTCTAACTATGGCTACACCTTC
>TRBJ1-1|TRBV19|TRBD1|few
CASSYGQGLPEAFF
TGTGCCAGTAGTTACGGACAGGGGTTGCCTGAAGCTTTCTTT
>TRBJ2-7|TRBV6-1|TRBD1|NA
CASSVDRGSYEQYF
TGTGCCAGCAGTGTCGACAGGGGCTCCTACGAGCAGTACTTC
>TRBJ1-1|TRBV7-8|TRBD1|NA
CASSIRTGPKRAFF
TGTGCCAGCAGCATCCGGACAGGACCCAAGCGAGCTTTCTTT
>TRBJ1-6|TRBV7-9|TRBD1|few
CASSPRDSLNSPLHF
TGTGCCAGCAGTCCTCGGGACAGCCTTAATTCACCCCTCCACTTT
>TRBJ2-5|TRBV19|TRBD1|NA
CASRSGTGGTQYF
TGTGCCAGTAGATCGGGGACAGGTGGGACCCAGTACTTC
>TRBJ1-3|TRBV2|NA|few
CASRRDITSGNTIYF
TGTGCCAGCAGGAGGGACATCACCTCTGGAAACACCATATATTTT
>TRBJ1-1|TRBV11-2|NA|NA
CASSLALYTEAFF
TGTGCCAGCAGCTTAGCGTTGTACACTGAAGCTTTCTTT